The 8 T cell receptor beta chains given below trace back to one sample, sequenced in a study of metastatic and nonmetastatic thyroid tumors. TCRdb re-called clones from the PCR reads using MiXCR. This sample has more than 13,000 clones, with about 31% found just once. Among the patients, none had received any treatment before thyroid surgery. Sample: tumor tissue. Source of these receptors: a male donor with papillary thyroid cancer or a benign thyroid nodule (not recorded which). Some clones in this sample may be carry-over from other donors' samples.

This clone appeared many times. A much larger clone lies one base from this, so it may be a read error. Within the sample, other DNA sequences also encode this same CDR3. CDR3 protein: CASSLTADYEQYF. CDR3 nucleotides: TGCGCCAGCAGCCTTACAGCCGATTACGAGCAGTACTTT. The chain combines TRBV5-1 with TRBJ2-7, with D unresolved. Germline V gene lookup returns CDR1 SGHRS and CDR2 YFSETQ. The CDR3 sequence is 13 residues long.

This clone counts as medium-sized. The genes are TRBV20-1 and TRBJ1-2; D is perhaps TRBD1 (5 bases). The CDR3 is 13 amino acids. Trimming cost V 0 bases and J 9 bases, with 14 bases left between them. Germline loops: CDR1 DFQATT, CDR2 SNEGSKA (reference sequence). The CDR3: CSARDRKGISYTF. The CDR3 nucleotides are TGCAGTGCTAGAGATAGGAAGGGGATCAGCTACACCTTC.

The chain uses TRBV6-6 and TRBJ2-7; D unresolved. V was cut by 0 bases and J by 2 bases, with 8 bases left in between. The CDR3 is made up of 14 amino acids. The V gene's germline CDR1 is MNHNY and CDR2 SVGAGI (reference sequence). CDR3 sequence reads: CASSYSDGTYEQYF. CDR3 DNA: TGTGCCAGCAGTTACTCCGACGGTACCTACGAGCAGTACTTC.

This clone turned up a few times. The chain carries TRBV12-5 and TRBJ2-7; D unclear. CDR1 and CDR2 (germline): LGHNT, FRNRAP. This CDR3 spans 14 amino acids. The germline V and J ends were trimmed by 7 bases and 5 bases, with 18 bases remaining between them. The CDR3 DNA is TGTGCTAGTGCCCTAACTAAATCGGCCCACGAGCAGTACTTC. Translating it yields CASALTKSAHEQYF.

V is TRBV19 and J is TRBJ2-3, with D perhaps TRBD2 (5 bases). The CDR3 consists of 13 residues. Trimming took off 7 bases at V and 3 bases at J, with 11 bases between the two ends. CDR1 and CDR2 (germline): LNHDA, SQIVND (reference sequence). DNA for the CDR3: TGTGCCAGTAATAGTGGGAGAACAGATACGCAGTATTTT. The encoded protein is CASNSGRTDTQYF.

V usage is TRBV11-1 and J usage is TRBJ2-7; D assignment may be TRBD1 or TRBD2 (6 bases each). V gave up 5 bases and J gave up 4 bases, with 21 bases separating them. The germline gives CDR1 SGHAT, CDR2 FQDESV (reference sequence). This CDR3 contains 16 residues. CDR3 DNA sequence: TGTGCCAGCAGCCCCCTCCCAAGGGGGGTGATTTACGAGCAGTACTTC. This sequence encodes CASSPLPRGVIYEQYF.

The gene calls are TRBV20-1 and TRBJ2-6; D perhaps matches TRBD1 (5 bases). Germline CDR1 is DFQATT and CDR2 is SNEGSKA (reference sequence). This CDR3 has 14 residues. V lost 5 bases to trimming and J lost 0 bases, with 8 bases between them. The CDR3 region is CSAEDISGANVLTF. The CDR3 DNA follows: TGCAGTGCTGAGGACATCTCTGGGGCCAACGTCCTGACTTTC.

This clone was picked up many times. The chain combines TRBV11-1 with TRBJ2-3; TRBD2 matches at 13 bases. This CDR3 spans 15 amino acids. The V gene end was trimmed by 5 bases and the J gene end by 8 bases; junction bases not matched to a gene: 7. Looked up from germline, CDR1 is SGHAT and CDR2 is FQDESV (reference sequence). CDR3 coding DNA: TGTGCCAGCAGCCCGCGACTAGCGGGAGGAACTACGCAGTATTTT. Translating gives CASSPRLAGGTTQYF.